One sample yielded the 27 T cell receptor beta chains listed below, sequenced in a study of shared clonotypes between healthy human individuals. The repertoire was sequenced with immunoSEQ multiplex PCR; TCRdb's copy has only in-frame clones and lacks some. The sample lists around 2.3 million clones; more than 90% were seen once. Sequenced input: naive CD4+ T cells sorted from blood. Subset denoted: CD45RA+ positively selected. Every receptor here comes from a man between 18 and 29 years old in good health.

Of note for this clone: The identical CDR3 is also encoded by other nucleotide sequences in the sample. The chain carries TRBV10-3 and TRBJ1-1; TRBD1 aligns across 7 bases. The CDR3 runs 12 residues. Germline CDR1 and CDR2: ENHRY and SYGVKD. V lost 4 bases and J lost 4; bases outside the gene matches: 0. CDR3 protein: CAISAGGTEAFF. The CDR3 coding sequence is TGTGCCATCAGTGCAGGGGGCACTGAAGCTTTCTTT.

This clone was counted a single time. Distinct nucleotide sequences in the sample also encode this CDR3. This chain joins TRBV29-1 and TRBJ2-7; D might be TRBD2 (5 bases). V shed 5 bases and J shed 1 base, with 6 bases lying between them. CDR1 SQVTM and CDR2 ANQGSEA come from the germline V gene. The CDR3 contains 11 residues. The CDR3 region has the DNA TGCAGCGTTCGGGGTTCCTACGAGCAGTACTTC. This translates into CSVRGSYEQYF.

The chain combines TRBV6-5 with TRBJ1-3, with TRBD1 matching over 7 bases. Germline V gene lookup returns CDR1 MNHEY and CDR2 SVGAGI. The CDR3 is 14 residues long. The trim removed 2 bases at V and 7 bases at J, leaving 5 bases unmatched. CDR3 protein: CASSYVGTANTIYF. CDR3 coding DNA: TGTGCCAGCAGTTACGTCGGGACAGCCAACACCATATATTTT.

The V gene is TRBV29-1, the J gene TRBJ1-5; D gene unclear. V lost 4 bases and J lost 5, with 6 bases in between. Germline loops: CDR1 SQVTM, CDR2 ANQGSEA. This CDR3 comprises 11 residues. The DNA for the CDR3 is TGCAGCGTTGTTGGGCATCAGCCCCAGCATTTT. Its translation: CSVVGHQPQHF.

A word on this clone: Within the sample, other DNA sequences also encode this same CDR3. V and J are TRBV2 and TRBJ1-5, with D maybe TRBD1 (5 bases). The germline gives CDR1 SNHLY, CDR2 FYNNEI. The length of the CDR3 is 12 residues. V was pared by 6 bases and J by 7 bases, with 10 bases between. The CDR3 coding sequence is TGTGCCAGCAGCGCAGGGTCGCAGCCCCAGCATTTT. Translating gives CASSAGSQPQHF.

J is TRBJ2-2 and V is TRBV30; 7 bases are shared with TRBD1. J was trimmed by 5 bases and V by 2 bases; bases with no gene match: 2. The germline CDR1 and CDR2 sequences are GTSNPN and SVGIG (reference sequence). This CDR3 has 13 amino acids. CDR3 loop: CAWSRDSTGELFF. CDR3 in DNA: TGTGCCTGGAGTAGGGACAGTACCGGGGAGCTGTTTTTT.

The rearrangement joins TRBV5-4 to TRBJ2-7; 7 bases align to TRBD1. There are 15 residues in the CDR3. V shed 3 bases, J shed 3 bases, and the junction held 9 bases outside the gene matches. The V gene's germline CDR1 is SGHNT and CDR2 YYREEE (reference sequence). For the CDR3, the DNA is TGTGCCAGCAGCTCGACCAGGGACAGTTACTACGAGCAGTACTTC. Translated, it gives CASSSTRDSYYEQYF.

The CDR3 DNA follows: TGTGCCAGCAGCCAAGAAAACGAGCAGTACTTC. Residues: CASSQENEQYF. The J gene is TRBJ2-7, the V gene TRBV14; D is undetermined. The V gene's germline CDR1 is SGHDN and CDR2 FVKESK. CDR3 length: 11 amino acids. The ends were cut back, 0 bases at V and 5 bases at J, with 2 bases in the middle.

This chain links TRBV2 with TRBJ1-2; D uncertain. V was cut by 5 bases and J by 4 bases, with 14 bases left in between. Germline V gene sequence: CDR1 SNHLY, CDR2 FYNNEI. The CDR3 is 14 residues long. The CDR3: CASSLLAPGYGYTF. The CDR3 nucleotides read TGTGCCAGCAGTCTATTAGCCCCTGGCTATGGCTACACCTTC.

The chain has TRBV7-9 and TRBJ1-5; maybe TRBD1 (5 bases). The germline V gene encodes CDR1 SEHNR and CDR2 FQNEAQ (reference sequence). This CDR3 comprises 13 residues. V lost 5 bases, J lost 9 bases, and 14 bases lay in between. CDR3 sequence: CASSGFREGPQHF. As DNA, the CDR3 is TGTGCCAGCAGCGGATTCAGGGAAGGGCCCCAGCATTTT.

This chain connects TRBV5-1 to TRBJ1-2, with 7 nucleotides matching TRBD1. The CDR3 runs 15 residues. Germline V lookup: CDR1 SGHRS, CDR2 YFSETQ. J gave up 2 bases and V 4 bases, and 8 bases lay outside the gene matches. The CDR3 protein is CASSPDRPRNYGYTF. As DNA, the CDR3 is TGCGCCAGCAGCCCGGACAGGCCCCGGAACTATGGCTACACCTTC.

The CDR3 sequence is CAISKIAGGPGNEQFF. The CDR3 nucleotides read TGTGCCATCAGTAAAATAGCGGGAGGGCCGGGCAATGAGCAGTTCTTC. The chain is built from TRBV10-3 and TRBJ2-1, with TRBD2 matching over 11 bases. This CDR3 region has 16 residues. Germline CDR1 is ENHRY and CDR2 is SYGVKD. Germline trimming cut 5 bases from V and 6 bases from J; bases unmatched to any gene: 9.

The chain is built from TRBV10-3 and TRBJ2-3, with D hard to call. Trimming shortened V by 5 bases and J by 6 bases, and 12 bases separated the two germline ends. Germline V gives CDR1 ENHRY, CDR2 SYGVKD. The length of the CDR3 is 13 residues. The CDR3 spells CAISLDTPDTQYF. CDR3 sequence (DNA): TGTGCCATCAGTCTCGACACCCCTGATACGCAGTATTTT.

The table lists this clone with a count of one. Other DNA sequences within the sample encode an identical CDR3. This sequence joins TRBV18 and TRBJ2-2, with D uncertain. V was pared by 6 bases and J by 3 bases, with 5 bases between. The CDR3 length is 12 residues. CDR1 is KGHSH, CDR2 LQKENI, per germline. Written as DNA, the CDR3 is TGTGCCAGCTCCCTGGACACCGGGGAGCTGTTTTTT. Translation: CASSLDTGELFF.

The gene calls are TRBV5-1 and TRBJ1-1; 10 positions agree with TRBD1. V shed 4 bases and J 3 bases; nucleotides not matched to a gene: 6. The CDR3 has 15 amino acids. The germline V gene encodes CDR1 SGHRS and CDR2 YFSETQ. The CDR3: CASSRGQGMHTEAFF. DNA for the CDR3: TGCGCCAGCAGCAGGGGACAGGGGATGCACACTGAAGCTTTCTTT.

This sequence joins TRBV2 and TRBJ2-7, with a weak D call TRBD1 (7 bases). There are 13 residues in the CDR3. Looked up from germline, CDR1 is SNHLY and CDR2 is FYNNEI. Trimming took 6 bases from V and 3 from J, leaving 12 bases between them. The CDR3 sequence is CASSGGTVYEQYF. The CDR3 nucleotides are TGTGCCAGCAGCGGCGGGACAGTCTACGAGCAGTACTTC.

CDR3 loop: CASSPSQTQYF. The DNA for the CDR3 is TGTGCCAGCAGCCCATCGCAGACCCAGTACTTC. V usage is TRBV6-6 and J usage is TRBJ2-5, with D unclear. V was trimmed by 6 bases and J by 6 bases, leaving 8 bases between them. The CDR3 runs 11 residues. Germline CDR1 is MNHNY and CDR2 is SVGAGI (reference sequence).

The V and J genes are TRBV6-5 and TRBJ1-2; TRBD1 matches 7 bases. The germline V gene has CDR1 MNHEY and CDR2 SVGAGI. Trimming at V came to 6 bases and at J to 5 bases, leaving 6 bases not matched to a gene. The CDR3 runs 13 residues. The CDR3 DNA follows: TGTGCCAGCAGCGAAGGGACAGCGTATGGCTACACCTTC. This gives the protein CASSEGTAYGYTF.

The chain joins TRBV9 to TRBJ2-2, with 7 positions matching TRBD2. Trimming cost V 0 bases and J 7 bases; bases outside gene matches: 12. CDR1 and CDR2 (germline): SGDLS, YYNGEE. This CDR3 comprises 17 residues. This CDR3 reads CASSVGNGRKFGGELFF. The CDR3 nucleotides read TGTGCCAGCAGCGTAGGAAACGGGAGGAAGTTTGGCGGGGAGCTGTTTTTT.

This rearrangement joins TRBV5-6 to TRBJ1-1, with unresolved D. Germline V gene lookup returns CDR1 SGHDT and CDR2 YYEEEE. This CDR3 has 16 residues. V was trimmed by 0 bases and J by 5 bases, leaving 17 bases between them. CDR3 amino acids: CASSLGRSVAWTEAFF. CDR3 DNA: TGTGCCAGCAGCTTGGGTCGGTCTGTGGCGTGGACTGAAGCTTTCTTT.

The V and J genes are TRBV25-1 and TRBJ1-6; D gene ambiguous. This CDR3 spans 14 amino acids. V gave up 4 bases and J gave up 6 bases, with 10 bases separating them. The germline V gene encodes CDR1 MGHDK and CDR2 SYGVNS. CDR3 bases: TGTGCCAGCAGTGTATCACAGACTAATTCACCCCTCCACTTT. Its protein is CASSVSQTNSPLHF.

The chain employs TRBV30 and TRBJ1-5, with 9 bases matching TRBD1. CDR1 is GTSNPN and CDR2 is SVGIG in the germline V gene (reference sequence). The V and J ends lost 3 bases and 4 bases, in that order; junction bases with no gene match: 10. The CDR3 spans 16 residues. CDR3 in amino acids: CAWRATGTGKNQPQHF. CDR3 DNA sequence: TGTGCCTGGAGGGCAACCGGGACAGGGAAGAATCAGCCCCAGCATTTT.

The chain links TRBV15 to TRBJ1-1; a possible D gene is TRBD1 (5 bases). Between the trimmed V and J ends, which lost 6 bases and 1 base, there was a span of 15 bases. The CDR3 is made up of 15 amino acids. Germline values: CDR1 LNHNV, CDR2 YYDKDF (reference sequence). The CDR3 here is CATRGKGSTNTEAFF. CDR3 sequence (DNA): TGTGCCACCAGGGGAAAGGGGTCGACGAACACTGAAGCTTTCTTT.

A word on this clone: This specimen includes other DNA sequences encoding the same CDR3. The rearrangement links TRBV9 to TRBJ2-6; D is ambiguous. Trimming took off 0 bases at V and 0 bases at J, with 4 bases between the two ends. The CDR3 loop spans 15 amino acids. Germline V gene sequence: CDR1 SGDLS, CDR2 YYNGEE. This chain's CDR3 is CASSVGGSGANVLTF. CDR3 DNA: TGTGCCAGCAGCGTAGGGGGCTCTGGGGCCAACGTCCTGACTTTC.

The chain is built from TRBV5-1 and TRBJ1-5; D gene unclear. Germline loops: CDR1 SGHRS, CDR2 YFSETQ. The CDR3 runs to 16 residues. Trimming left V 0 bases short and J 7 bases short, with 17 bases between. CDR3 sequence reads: CASSLDGATPTQPQHF. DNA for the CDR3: TGCGCCAGCAGCTTGGACGGAGCGACCCCGACGCAGCCCCAGCATTTT.

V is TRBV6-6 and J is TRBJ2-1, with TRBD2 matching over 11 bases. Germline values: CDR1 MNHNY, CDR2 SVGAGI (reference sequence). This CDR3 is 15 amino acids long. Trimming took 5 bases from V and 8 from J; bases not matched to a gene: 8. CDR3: CASSPTSGSIDEQFF. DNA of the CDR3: TGTGCCAGCAGTCCTACTAGCGGGAGTATCGATGAGCAGTTCTTC.

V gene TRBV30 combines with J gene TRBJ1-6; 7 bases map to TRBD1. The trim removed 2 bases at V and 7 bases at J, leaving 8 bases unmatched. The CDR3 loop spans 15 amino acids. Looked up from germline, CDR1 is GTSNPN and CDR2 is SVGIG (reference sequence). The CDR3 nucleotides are TGTGCCTGGAGTAGACGACGGGACAGAAATTCACCCCTCCACTTT. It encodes CAWSRRRDRNSPLHF.